This T cell receptor (beta chain) was sequenced in a study of spatial heterogeneity in lung cancer. Overall study: Unique TCR and UMI combinations averaged more than ten appearances each in raw reads. General study findings and limits: How many expanded intratumoral alpha and beta TCRs were present tracked the tumor mutation count, which was a count of nonsynonymous mutations.

The length of the CDR3 is 13 residues. Germline CDR1 reads MNHNS; CDR2 reads SASEGT. Trimming removed 5 bases from V and 3 bases from J; junction bases left unmatched: 3. Noted time point: sample taken at primary tumor resection. Patients with untreated early-stage non-small cell lung cancer, numbering 72, were the donors. Sequencing covered unsorted whole RNA taken from tumor, nontumor lung or frozen PBMC. As to this clonotype: Its specificity is not known.

TCRdb recomputed calls from the 5' RACE reads with MiXCR, one row per CDR3 protein. The data hold more than 6,500 distinct CDR3 sequences, with more than 10% observed a single time. Specimen: lung tumor tissue, collected at surgery. The V gene is TRBV6-1, the J gene TRBJ1-2, with TRBD1 identical over 7 bases. The clonotype comes from a male donor with early-stage non-small cell lung cancer. CDR3: CASSIQGYYGYTF. DNA for the CDR3: TGTGCCAGCAGTATACAGGGGTACTATGGCTACACCTTC.